This record concerns one T cell receptor beta chain sequence. Only in-frame clones appear in the TCRdb table, and some are missing; sequencing was by immunoSEQ multiplex PCR. The table has under 75,000 clones, 80% to 90% seen once. The source of the sample is a study of blood T cell repertoires in COVID-19. Study-level background: T cells, B-cell-depleted T cells, or PBMCs supplied cDNA or gDNA.

The CDR3 has 15 residues. V gave up 4 bases and J gave up 4 bases; unmatched junction bases: 9. Germline V gives CDR1 SGHRS, CDR2 YFSETQ. The sample consisted of peripheral blood. This receptor was identified in a man in his fifties with acute or convalescent COVID-19. The chain combines TRBV5-1 with TRBJ2-3, with 7 nucleotides matching TRBD2. In DNA, the CDR3 is TGCGCCAGCAGCCACACTAGCGCTGGAGCAGATACGCAGTATTTT. Its translation: CASSHTSAGADTQYF.